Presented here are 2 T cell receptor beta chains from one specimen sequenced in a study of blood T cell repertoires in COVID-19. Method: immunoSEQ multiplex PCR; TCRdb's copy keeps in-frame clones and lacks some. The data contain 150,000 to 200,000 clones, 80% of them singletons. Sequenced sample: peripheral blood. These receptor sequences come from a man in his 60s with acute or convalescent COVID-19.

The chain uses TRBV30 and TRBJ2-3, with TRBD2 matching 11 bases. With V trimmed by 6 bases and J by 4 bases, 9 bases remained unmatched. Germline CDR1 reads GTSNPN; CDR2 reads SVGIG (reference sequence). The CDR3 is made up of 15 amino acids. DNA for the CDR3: TGTGCCTGCCAACTAGCGGGAGAGGTAGCAGATACGCAGTATTTT. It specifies CACQLAGEVADTQYF.

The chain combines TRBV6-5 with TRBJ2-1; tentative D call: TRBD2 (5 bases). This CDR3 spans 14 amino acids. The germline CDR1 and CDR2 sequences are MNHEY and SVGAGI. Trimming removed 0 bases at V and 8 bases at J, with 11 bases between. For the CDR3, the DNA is TGTGCCAGCAGTTACTCTCTAGCACTCCATGAGCAGTTCTTC. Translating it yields CASSYSLALHEQFF.